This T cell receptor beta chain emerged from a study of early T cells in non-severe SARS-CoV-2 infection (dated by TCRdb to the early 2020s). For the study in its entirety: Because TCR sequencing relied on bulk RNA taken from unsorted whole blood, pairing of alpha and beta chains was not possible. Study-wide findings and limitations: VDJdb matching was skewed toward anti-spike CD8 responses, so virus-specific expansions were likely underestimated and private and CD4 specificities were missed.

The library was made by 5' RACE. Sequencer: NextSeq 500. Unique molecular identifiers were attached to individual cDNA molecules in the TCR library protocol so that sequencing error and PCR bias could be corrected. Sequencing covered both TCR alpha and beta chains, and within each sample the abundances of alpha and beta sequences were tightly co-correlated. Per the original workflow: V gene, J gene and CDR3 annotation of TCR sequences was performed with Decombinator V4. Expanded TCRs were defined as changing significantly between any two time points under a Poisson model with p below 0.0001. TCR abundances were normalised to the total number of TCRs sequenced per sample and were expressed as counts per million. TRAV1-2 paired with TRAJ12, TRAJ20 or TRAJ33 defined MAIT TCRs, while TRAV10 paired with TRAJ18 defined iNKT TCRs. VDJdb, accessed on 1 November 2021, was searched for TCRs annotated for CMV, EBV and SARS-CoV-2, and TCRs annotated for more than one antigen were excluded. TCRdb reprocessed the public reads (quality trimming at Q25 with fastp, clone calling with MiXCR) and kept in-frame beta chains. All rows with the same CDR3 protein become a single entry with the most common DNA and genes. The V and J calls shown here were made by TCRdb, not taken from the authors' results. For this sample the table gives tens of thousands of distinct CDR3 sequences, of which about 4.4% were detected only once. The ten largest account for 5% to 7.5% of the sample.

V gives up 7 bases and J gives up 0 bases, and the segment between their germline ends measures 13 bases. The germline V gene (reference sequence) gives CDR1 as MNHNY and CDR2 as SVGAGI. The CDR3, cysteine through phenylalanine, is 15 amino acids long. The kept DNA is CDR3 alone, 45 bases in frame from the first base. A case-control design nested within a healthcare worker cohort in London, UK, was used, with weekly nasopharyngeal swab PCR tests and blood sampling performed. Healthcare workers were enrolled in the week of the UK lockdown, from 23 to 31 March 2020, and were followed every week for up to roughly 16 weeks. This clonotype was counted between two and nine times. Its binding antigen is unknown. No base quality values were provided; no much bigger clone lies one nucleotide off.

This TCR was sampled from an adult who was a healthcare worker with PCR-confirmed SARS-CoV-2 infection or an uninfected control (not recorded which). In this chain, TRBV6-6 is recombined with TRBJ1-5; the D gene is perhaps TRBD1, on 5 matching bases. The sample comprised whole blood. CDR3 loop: CASIVGGYSNQPQHF. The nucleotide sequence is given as TGTGCCAGCATTGTGGGGGGGTATAGCAATCAGCCCCAGCATTTT.